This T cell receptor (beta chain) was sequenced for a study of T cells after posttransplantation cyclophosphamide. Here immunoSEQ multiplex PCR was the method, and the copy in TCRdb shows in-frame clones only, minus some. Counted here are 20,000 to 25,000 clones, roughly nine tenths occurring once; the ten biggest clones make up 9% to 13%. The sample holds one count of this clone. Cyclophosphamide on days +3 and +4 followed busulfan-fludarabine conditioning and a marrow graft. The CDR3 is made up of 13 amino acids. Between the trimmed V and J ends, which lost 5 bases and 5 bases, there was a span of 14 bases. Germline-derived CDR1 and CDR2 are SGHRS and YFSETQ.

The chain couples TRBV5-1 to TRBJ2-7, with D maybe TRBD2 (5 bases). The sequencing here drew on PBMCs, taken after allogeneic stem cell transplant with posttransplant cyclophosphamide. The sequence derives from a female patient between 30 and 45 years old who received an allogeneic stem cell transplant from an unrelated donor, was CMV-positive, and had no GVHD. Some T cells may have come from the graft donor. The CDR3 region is CASRDSSMNEQYF. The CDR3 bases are TGCGCCAGCAGGGACTCAAGCATGAACGAGCAGTACTTC.